This T cell receptor beta chain appears in the sequencing data of a study of blood T cell repertoires in COVID-19. Turning to the study itself: From T cells, B-cell-depleted T cells, or PBMCs came the material, which was cDNA or gDNA.

Per the original methods: Reference gene primers were amplified, and this amplification served to estimate nucleated cell counts. Assay used: immunoSEQ multiplex PCR; TCRdb lists only in-frame clones, some missing. That table supplies the V and J calls and clone size; D and trimming were determined from the DNA. There are under 65,000 clones in the sample; approximately 90% occur only once, and 1.4% lies in the top ten. The germline gives CDR1 MNHEY, CDR2 SVGEGT. This CDR3 contains 16 residues. J gave up 8 bases and V 2 bases, and 14 bases lay outside the gene matches. Sequenced input: peripheral blood. This sequence joins TRBV6-2 or TRBV6-3 and TRBJ1-2; 7 bases line up with TRBD1. The clonotype was recovered from a man between 60 and 70 years old with acute or convalescent COVID-19. CDR3 protein: CASSYPKHRQGHGYTF. CDR3 coding DNA: TGTGCCAGCAGTTACCCAAAACACCGACAGGGTCACGGCTACACCTTC.